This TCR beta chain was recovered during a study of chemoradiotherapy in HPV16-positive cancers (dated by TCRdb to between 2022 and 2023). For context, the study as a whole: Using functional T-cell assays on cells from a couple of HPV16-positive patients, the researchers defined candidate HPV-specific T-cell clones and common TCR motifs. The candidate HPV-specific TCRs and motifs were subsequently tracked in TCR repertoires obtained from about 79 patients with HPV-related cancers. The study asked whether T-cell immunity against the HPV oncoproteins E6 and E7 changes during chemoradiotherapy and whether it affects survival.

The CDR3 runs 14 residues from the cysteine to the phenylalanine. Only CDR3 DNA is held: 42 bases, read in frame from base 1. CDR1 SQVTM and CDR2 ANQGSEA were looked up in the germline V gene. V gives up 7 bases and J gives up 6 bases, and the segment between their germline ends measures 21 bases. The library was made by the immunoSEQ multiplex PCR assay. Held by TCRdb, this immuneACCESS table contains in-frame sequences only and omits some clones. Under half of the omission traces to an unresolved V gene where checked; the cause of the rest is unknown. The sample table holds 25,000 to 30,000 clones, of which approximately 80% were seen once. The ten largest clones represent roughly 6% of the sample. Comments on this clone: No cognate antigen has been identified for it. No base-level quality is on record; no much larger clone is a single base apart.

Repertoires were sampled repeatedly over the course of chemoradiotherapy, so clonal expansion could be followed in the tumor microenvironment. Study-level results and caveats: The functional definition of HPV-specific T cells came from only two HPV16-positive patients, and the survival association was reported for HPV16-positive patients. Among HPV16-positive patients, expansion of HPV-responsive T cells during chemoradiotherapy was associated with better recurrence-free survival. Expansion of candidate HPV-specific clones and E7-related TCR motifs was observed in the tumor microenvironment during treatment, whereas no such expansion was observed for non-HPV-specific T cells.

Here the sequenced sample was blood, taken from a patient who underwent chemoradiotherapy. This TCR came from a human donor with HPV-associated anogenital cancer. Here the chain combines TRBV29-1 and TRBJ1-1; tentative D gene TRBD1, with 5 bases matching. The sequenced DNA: TGCAGCGGGTCCCGGGGTCGACAAGGGGCTGAAGCTTTCTTT. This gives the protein CSGSRGRQGAEAFF. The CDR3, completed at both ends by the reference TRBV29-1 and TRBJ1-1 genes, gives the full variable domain SAVISQKPSRDICQRGTSLTIQCQVDSQVTMMFWYRQQPGQSLTLIATANQGSEATYESGFVIDKFPISRPNLTFSTLTVSNMSPEDSSIYLCSGSRGRQGAEAFFGQGTRLTVV.